Sequencing of this T cell receptor beta chain was carried out in a study of blood T cell repertoires in COVID-19. Original analysis: Quantification of nucleated cells was approximated via reference gene primer amplification. The table came from immunoSEQ multiplex PCR; TCRdb's copy has only in-frame clones and leaves some out. The DNA gave D and trimming, while V, J and clone size come from that table. The table has 150,000 or so clones, over 65% seen once. The germline V gene has CDR1 WSHSY and CDR2 SAAADI. The CDR3 runs to 14 residues. With 2 bases removed from V and 7 bases from J, the gap between germline ends came to 14 bases.

The receptor was isolated from a man older than 75 with acute or convalescent COVID-19. This sequence joins TRBV10-2 and TRBJ1-2; possibly TRBD1 for D (6 bases). The sequencing input was peripheral blood. CDR3 loop: CASSESQGKVGYTF. The CDR3 coding sequence is TGCGCCAGCAGTGAGAGCCAGGGGAAGGTTGGCTACACCTTC.